Following are 14 T cell receptor beta chains from one sample sequenced in a study of CD8+ T cells in alopecia areata. Following extraction, RNA underwent reverse transcription to cDNA, which served as the sequencing template. The method was immunoSEQ multiplex PCR; TCRdb's version includes in-frame clones alone and lacks a portion of them. Recorded here are 90,000 to 130,000 clones, none singletons. What was sequenced was lesional skin. Source of these receptors: a C3H/HeJ mouse with alopecia areata. The MHC haplotype recorded for the strain is H2-k.

This clone has ten or more counts. The listed genes are named as in mouse. The DNA ends 4 residues before the CDR3 does, and the rest of the CDR3 is filled in from the germline J gene. The chain links TRBV13-3 to TRBJ2-7; possible D gene TRBD2, 6 bases. The CDR3 contains 13 residues. Germline V gives CDR1 NNHDY, CDR2 SYVADS. The part of the CDR3 DNA that was read is TGTGCCAGCCACCCGCGGGCTGGGGAT. This codes for CASHPRAGD. The full CDR3 protein is CASHPRAGDEQYF.

This clone was seen a handful of times. This could be a read error, since a much larger clone is one nucleotide away. Gene names follow the mouse nomenclature. The part of the CDR3 DNA that was read is TGTGCCAGCAGTGATGACTGGGGGGGTAACCAAGAC. Encoded protein: CASSDDWGGNQD. The full-length CDR3 reads as CASSDDWGGNQDTQYF. The chain joins TRBV13-1 to TRBJ2-5; 10 nucleotides line up with TRBD2. The CDR3 is cut off 4 residues early in the read; its end comes from the germline J gene. The V gene's germline CDR1 is NSHNY and CDR2 SYGAGN. The CDR3 has 16 residues. The V gene end was trimmed by 0 bases and the J gene end by 0 bases; junction bases not matched to a gene: 1.

Of note for this clone: Gene and germline names: mouse. Read sequence stops 4 residues before the CDR3 end, and the germline J gene provides the missing end. The V gene is TRBV13-3, the J gene TRBJ2-3, with TRBD1 matching over 8 bases. The J segment lost 0 bases and the V segment lost 0 bases, leaving 6 bases of the junction unmatched. Looked up from germline, CDR1 is NNHDY and CDR2 is SYVADS. This CDR3 is built from 17 residues. The sequenced CDR3 bases are TGTGCCAGCAGTGATGTGGGACAGGCCCTTAGTGCAGAA. Translating gives CASSDVGQALSAE. The full CDR3 sequence reads CASSDVGQALSAETLYF.

Comment on this clone: Mouse germline and gene names are used. The CDR3 end falls 4 residues outside the read, so it is completed with the germline J gene. The V and J genes are TRBV13-3 and TRBJ1-2, with 8 bases aligning to TRBD1. Unmatched junction bases numbered 4, after V lost 2 bases and J lost 4 bases. Germline V lookup: CDR1 NNHDY, CDR2 SYVADS. This CDR3 spans 14 amino acids. The sequenced part of the CDR3 DNA is TGTGCCAGCAGTGACCAGGGGGCCGGCTCC. This translates into CASSDQGAGS. The whole CDR3 protein reads CASSDQGAGSDYTF.

There are a few counts of this clone. Gene names and germline refer to mouse. The sequence runs out 4 residues before the end of the CDR3; the remainder is reconstructed from the germline J gene. The genes are TRBV13-3 and TRBJ2-3; TRBD2 is a possible D gene (5 bases). There are 16 residues in the CDR3. Germline-derived CDR1 and CDR2 are NNHDY and SYVADS. Between the trimmed V and J ends, which lost 1 base and 0 bases, there was a span of 12 bases. The CDR3 protein is CASSDRARTSAETLYF. The covered CDR3 bases are TGTGCCAGCAGTGATAGAGCCAGGACTAGTGCAGAA.

This clone was seen a handful of times. Gene names follow the mouse nomenclature. The read finishes 4 residues shy of the CDR3 end, and the germline J gene is used to complete it. The V call is TRBV1, the J call TRBJ2-1, with 8 positions matching TRBD2. The CDR3 has 15 amino acids. The trim removed 2 bases at V and 3 bases at J, leaving 3 bases unmatched. Germline CDR1 and CDR2: NSQYPW and LRSPGD (reference sequence). Incomplete CDR3 DNA: TGCACCTGCAGTGCAACTGGGGGTCCCTATGCT. Protein product: CTCSATGGPYA. The entire CDR3 is CTCSATGGPYAEQFF.

Ten or more counts support this clone. Mouse gene names and germline throughout. The read halts 4 residues ahead of the CDR3 end, with the missing end drawn from the germline J gene. This chain connects TRBV13-3 to TRBJ2-7, with a possible D match to TRBD1 (6 bases). The V gene lost 5 bases and the J gene lost 3 bases, with 12 bases spanning the gap. The V gene's germline CDR1 is NNHDY and CDR2 SYVADS. This CDR3 has 13 residues. CDR3 protein: CASSPRQVYEQYF. Partial CDR3 DNA: TGTGCCAGCAGCCCTCGACAGGTCTAT.

Only a few counts were recorded for this clone. Gene names and germline match the mouse. The CDR3 DNA, read in part, is TGTGCCAGCGGGGTTCAAGGCTATGCT. Its protein product is CASGVQGYA. The full CDR3 sequence reads CASGVQGYAEQFF. This chain connects TRBV13-2 to TRBJ2-1; no definite D call. The read falls 4 residues short of the CDR3 end, and the missing part is taken from the germline J gene. The CDR3 has 13 amino acids. Germline values: CDR1 NNHNN, CDR2 SYGAGS (reference sequence). Trimming stripped 5 bases from V and 3 bases from J, with 9 bases between.

Notes on this clone: Gene names and germline match the mouse. The read finishes 4 residues shy of the CDR3 end, and the germline J gene is used to complete it. The chain carries TRBV1 and TRBJ2-2; 9 bases agree with TRBD1. Germline V gene data show CDR1 as NSQYPW and CDR2 as LRSPGD (reference sequence). V shed 5 bases and J 1 base; nucleotides not matched to a gene: 5. The CDR3 extends over 16 amino acids. The sequenced CDR3 bases are TGCACCTGCAGTCGTGACAGGGGGAAAAACACCGGG. This encodes CTCSRDRGKNTG. In full, the CDR3 reads CTCSRDRGKNTGQLYF.

This clone was recorded many times. A mismatch at residue 13 separates the TCRdb protein from the translated DNA, so the protein presented here was translated from the DNA. Germline and genes: mouse. The missing CDR3 end, 3 residues past where the read stops, is filled in from the germline J gene. The chain joins TRBV1 to TRBJ1-6; 10 nucleotides match TRBD1. TRBJ1-6 is sorted into the ORF group, with uncertain function. With 4 bases clipped from V and 2 bases from J, the junction kept 2 bases outside the gene matches. Germline loops: CDR1 NSQYPW, CDR2 LRSPGD (reference sequence). CDR3 length: 16 residues. CDR3 in amino acids: CTCSGQGAAYNSPLYF. Incomplete CDR3 DNA: TGCACCTGCAGTGGACAGGGGGCGGCCTATAATTCGCCC.

To note about this clone: Germline and genes: mouse. This CDR3 reads CTCSARNYEQYF. The sequenced part of the CDR3 DNA is TGCACCTGCAGTGCCAGAAACTAT. V and J are TRBV1 and TRBJ2-7, with D hard to call. The missing CDR3 end, 4 residues past where the read stops, is filled in from the germline J gene. Between the trimmed V and J ends, which lost 3 bases and 3 bases, there was a span of 6 bases. The CDR3 runs to 12 residues. Germline CDR1 and CDR2: NSQYPW and LRSPGD (reference sequence).

This clone was observed at least ten times. The gene symbols are mouse symbols. The read is 4 residues too short to cover the CDR3 end, so that end is filled in from the germline J gene. The V and J genes are TRBV1 and TRBJ2-1; 7 bases are shared with TRBD1. The CDR3 sequence is 15 residues long. V lost 4 bases to trimming and J lost 0 bases; unmatched junction nucleotides: 3. The germline V gene has CDR1 NSQYPW and CDR2 LRSPGD (reference sequence). This CDR3 is CTCSVGQNNYAEQFF. CDR3 bases read: TGCACCTGCAGTGTGGGACAGAATAACTATGCT.

This clone was recorded a few times. Gene names are the mouse ones. The read ends 4 residues before the CDR3 terminus; that terminus is restored from the germline J gene. The chain is built from TRBV13-3 and TRBJ2-5; 8 bases are shared with TRBD1. V lost 3 bases to trimming and J lost 2 bases; unmatched junction nucleotides: 5. Germline V gene lookup returns CDR1 NNHDY and CDR2 SYVADS. The CDR3 totals 15 residues. CDR3 DNA (partial): TGTGCCAGCAGTGGCAGGGGGCGCTTCCAAGAC. This translates into CASSGRGRFQD. The CDR3 in its entirety is CASSGRGRFQDTQYF.

There are many counts of this clone. Gene names and germline refer to mouse. From the germline J gene comes the end of the CDR3, since the read stops 4 residues before it. The V gene is TRBV13-3, the J gene TRBJ2-2; 12 bases match TRBD2. The CDR3 consists of 16 residues. The J segment lost 2 bases and the V segment lost 6 bases, leaving 5 bases of the junction unmatched. CDR1 is NNHDY and CDR2 is SYVADS in the germline V gene. Partial CDR3 DNA: TGTGCCAGCACCTCGGACTGGGGGGGTAACACCGGG. Its protein is CASTSDWGGNTG. The complete CDR3 protein is CASTSDWGGNTGQLYF.